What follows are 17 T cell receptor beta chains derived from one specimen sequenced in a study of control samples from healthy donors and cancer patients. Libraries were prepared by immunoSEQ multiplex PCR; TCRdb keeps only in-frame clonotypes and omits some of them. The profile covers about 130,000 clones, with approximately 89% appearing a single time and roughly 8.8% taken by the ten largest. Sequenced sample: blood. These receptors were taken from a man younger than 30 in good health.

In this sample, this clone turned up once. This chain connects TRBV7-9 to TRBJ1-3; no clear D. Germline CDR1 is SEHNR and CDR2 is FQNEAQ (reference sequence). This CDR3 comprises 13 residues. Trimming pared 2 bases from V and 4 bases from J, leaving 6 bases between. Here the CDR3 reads CASSLLAGNTIYF. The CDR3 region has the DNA TGTGCCAGCAGCTTATTGGCCGGAAACACCATATATTTT.

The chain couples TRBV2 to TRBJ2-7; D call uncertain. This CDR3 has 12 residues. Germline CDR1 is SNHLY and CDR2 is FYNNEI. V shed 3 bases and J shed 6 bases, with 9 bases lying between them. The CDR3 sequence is CASSEARREQYF. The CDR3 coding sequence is TGTGCCAGCAGTGAGGCCAGGCGCGAGCAGTACTTC. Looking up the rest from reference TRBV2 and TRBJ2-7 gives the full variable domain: EPEVTQTPSHQVTQMGQEVILRCVPISNHLYFYWYRQILGQKVEFLVSFYNNEISEKSEIFDDQFSVERPDGSNFTLKIRSTKLEDSAMYFCASSEARREQYFGPGTRLTVT.

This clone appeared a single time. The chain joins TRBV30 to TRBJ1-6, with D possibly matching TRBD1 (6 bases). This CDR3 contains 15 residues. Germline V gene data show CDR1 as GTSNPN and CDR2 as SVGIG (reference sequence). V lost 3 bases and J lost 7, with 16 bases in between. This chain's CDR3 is CAWSPGHRGNSPLHF. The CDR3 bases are TGTGCCTGGAGCCCGGGACATCGAGGGAATTCACCCCTCCACTTT.

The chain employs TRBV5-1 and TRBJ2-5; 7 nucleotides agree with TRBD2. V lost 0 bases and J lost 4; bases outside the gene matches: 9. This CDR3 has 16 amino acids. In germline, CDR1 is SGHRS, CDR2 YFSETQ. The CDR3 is CASSLGQTSGGETQYF. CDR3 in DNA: TGCGCCAGCAGCTTGGGGCAGACCTCGGGGGGAGAGACCCAGTACTTC. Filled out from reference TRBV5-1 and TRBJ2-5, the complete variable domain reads KAGVTQTPRYLIKTRGQQVTLSCSPISGHRSVSWYQQTPGQGLQFLFEYFSETQRNKGNFPGRFSGRQFSNSRSEMNVSTLELGDSALYLCASSLGQTSGGETQYFGPGTRLLVL.

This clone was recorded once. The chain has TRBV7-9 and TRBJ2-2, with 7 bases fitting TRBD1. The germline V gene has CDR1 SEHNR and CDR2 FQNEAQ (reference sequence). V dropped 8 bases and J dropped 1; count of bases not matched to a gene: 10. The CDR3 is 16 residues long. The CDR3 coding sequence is TGTGCCAGCCAGACCGGGACAGCTATGAACACCGGGGAGCTGTTTTTT. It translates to CASQTGTAMNTGELFF.

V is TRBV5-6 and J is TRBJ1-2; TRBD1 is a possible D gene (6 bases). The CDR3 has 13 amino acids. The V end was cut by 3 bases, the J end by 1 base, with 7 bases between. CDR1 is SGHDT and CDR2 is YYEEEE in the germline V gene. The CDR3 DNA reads TGTGCCAGCAGCTCGGACAGTAACTATGGCTACACCTTC. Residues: CASSSDSNYGYTF.

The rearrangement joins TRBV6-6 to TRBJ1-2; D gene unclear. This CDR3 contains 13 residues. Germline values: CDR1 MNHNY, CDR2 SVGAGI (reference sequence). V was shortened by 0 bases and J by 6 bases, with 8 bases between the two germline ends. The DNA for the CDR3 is TGTGCCAGCAGTTACTCAGGGCTGGATGGCTACACCTTC. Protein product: CASSYSGLDGYTF.

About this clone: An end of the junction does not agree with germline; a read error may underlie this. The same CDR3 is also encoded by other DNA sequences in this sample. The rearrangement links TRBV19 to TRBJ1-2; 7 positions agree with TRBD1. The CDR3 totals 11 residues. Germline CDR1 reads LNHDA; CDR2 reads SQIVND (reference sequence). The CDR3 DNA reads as TGTGCCAGTAGTCTGGGGACAGTTTTCTCCTTC. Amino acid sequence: CASSLGTVFSF.

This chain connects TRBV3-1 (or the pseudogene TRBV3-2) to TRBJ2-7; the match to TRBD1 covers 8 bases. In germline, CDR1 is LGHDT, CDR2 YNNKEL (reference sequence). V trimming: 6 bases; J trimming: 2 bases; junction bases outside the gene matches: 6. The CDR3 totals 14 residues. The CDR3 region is CASSSGTGPYEQYF. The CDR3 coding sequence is TGTGCCAGCAGTTCCGGGACAGGTCCCTACGAGCAGTACTTC.

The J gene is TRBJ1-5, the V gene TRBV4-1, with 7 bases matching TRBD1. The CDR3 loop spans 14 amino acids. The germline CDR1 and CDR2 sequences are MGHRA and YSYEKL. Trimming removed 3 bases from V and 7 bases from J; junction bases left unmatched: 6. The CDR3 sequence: CASSHAGGRQPQHF. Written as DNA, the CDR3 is TGCGCCAGCAGCCACGCAGGGGGACGGCAGCCCCAGCATTTT.

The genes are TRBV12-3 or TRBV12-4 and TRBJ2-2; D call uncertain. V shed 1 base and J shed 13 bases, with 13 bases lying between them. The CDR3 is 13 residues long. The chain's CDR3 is CASSLVTNTGLFF. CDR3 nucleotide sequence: TGTGCCAGCAGTTTAGTAACCAACACCGGGCTGTTTTTT.

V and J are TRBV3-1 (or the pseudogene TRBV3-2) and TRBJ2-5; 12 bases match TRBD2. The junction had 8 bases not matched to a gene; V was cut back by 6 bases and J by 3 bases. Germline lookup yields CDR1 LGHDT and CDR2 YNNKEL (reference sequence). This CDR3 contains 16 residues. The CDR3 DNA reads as TGTGCCAGCAGTCGGACTAGCGGGGTGAGGGAAGAGACCCAGTACTTC. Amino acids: CASSRTSGVREETQYF.

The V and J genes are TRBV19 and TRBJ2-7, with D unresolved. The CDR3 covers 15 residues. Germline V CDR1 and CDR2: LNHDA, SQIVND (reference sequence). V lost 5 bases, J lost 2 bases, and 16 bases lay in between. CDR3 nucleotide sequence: TGTGCCAGTAGTGTGGGCCCGATGCAGGCCTACGAGCAGTACTTC. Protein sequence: CASSVGPMQAYEQYF.

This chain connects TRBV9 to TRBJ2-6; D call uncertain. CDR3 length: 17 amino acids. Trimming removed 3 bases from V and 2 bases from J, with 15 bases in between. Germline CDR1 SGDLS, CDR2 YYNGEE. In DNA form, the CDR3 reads TGTGCCAGCAGCGACCCTCGCCGGGCGGCTGGGGCCAACGTCCTGACTTTC. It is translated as CASSDPRRAAGANVLTF.

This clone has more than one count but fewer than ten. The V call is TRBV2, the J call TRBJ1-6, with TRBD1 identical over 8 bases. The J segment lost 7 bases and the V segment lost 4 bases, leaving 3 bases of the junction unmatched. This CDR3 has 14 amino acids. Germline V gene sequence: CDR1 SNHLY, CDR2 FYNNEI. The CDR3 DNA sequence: TGTGCCAGCAGTGGGGGACAGGTGAATTCACCCCTCCACTTT. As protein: CASSGGQVNSPLHF.

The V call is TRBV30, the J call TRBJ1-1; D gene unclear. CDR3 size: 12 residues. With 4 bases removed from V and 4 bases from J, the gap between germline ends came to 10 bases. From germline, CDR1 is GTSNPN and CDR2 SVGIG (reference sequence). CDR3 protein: CAWIGQVTEAFF. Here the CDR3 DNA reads TGTGCCTGGATAGGTCAGGTCACTGAAGCTTTCTTT.

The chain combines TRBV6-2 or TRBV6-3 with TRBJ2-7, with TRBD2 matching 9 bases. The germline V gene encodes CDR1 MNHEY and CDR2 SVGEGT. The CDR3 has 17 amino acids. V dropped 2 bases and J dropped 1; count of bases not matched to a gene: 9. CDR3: CASSYGSGGRLSYEQYF. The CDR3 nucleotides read TGTGCCAGCAGTTACGGGAGCGGGGGGCGCCTTTCCTACGAGCAGTACTTC.